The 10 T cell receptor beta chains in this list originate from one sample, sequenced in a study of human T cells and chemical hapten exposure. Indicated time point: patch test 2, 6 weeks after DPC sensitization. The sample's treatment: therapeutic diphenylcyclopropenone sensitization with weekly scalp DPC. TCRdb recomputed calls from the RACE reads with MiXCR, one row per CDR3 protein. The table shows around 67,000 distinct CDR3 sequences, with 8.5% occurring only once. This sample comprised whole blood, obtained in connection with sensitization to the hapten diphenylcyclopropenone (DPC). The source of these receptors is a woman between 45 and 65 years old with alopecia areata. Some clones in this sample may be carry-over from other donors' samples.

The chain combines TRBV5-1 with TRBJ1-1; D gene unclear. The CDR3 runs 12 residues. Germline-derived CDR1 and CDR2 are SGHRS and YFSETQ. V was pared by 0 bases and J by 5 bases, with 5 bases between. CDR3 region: CASSLVGTEAFF. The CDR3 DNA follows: TGCGCCAGCAGCTTGGTCGGGACTGAAGCTTTCTTT. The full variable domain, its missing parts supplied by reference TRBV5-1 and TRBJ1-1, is KAGVTQTPRYLIKTRGQQVTLSCSPISGHRSVSWYQQTPGQGLQFLFEYFSETQRNKGNFPGRFSGRQFSNSRSEMNVSTLELGDSALYLCASSLVGTEAFFGQGTRLTVV.

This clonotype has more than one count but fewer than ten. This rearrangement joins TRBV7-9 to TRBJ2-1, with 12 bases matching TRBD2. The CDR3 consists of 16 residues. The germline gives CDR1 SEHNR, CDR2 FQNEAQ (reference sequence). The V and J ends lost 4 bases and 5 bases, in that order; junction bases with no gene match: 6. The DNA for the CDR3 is TGTGCCAGCAGCTCCACCACTAGCGGGGGGAACAATGAGCAGTTCTTC. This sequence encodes CASSSTTSGGNNEQFF.

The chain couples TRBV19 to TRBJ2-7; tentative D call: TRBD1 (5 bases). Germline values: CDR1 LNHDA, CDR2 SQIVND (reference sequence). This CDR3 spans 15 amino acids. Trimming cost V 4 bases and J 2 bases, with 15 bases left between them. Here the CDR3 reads CASSTHRQPPYEQYF. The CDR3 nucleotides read TGTGCCAGTAGTACCCACCGACAGCCCCCCTACGAGCAGTACTTC.

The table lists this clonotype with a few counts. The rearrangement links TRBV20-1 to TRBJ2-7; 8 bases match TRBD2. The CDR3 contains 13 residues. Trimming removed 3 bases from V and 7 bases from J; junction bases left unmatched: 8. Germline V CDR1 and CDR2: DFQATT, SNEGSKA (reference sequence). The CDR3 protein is CSASLAGGREQYF. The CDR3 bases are TGCAGTGCTAGCCTAGCGGGTGGCAGGGAGCAGTACTTC.

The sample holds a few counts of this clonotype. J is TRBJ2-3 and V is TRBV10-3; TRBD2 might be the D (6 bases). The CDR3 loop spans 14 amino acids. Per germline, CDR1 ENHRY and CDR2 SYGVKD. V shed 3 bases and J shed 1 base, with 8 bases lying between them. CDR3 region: CAISEGGGTDTQYF. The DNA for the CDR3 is TGTGCCATCAGTGAAGGAGGGGGCACAGATACGCAGTATTTT.

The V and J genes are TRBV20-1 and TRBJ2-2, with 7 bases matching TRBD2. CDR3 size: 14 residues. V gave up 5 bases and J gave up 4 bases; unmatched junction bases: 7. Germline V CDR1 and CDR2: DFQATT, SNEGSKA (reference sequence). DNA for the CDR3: TGCAGTGCTCATAGCGGGTTCAGCACCGGGGAGCTGTTTTTT. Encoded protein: CSAHSGFSTGELFF.

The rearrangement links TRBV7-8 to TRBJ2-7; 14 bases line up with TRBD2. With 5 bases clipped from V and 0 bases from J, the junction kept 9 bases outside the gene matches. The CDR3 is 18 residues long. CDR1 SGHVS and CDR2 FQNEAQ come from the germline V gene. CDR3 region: CASSAGTSGSLSSYEQYF. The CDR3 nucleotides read TGTGCCAGCAGCGCCGGGACTAGCGGGAGCCTCAGCTCCTACGAGCAGTACTTC.

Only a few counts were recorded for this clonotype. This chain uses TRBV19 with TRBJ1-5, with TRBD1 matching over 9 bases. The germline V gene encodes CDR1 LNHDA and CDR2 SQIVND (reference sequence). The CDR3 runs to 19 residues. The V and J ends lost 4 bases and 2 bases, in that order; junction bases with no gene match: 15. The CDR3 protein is CASSRYGTGTTNRNQPQHF. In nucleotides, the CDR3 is TGTGCCAGTAGTAGATACGGGACAGGGACTACAAATCGCAATCAGCCCCAGCATTTT.

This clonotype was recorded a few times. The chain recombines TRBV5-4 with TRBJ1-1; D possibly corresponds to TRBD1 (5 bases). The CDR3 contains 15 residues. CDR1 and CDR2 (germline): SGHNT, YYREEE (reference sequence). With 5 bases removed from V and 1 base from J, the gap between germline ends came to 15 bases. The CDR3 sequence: CASSSKRGSNTEAFF. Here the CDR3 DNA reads TGTGCCAGCAGTTCTAAAAGGGGCTCGAACACTGAAGCTTTCTTT.

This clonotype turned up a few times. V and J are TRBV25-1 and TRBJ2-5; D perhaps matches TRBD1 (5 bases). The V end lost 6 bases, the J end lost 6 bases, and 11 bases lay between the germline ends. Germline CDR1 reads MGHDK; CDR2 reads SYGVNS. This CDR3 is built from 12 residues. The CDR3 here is CASRAGMKTQYF. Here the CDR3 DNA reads TGTGCCAGCAGGGCAGGGATGAAGACCCAGTACTTC.